These 30 T cell receptor beta chains were sequenced from one sample in a study of blood T cell dynamics during melanoma immunotherapy. Specified time point: pre-treatment baseline. TCRdb keeps only in-frame clones here, not all; method: immunoSEQ multiplex PCR. This table has roughly 5,000 clones, around 87% appearing once. Sequencing used blood, obtained from a patient treated with checkpoint blockade. Every receptor here comes from a human donor with melanoma.

The rearrangement uses TRBV19 and TRBJ2-5, with 9 nucleotides matching TRBD1. The DNA end lines up better with TRBJ2-7; the J call may be wrong. The CDR3 runs 18 residues. Germline CDR1 is LNHDA and CDR2 is SQIVND (reference sequence). CDR3 residues: CASSKQKDRGKRSYEQYF. DNA of the CDR3: TGTGCCAGTAGTAAGCAAAAGGACAGGGGCAAACGCTCCTACGAGCAGTACTTC.

This clone is judged large. The CDR3 is CASRIGGQGYSYEQYF. The CDR3 DNA sequence: TGTGCCAGCAGAATCGGGGGACAGGGATACTCCTACGAGCAGTACTTC. The rearrangement links TRBV7-8 to TRBJ2-7, with 9 bases aligning to TRBD1. The CDR3 extends over 16 amino acids. The germline V gene has CDR1 SGHVS and CDR2 FQNEAQ. Unmatched junction bases numbered 9, after V lost 6 bases and J lost 0 bases.

The chain joins TRBV9 to TRBJ1-1; 10 bases agree with TRBD1. The trim removed 1 base at V and 4 bases at J, leaving 4 bases unmatched. There are 15 residues in the CDR3. The germline gives CDR1 SGDLS, CDR2 YYNGEE. The CDR3, as DNA: TGTGCCAGCAGCGTACTGTGGACAGGGGGCACTGAAGCTTTCTTT. It codes for CASSVLWTGGTEAFF.

This clone was recorded only once. The chain employs TRBV30 and TRBJ2-1, with a possible D match to TRBD2 (5 bases). Germline-derived CDR1 and CDR2 are GTSNPN and SVGIG (reference sequence). Trimming shortened V by 2 bases and J by 6 bases, and 8 bases separated the two germline ends. The CDR3 consists of 12 residues. CDR3 DNA sequence: TGTGCCTGGAGTCCTCGGGGCAATGAGCAGTTCTTC. It translates to CAWSPRGNEQFF.

The rearrangement uses TRBV13 and TRBJ2-3, with TRBD2 identical over 8 bases. The CDR3 consists of 18 residues. V shed 2 bases, J shed 3 bases, and the junction held 13 bases outside the gene matches. Germline CDR1 is PRHDT and CDR2 is FYEKMQ (reference sequence). The CDR3 coding sequence is TGTGCCAGCAGCTTAAGGCCCTTCAGCGGGAGAGGGACAGATACGCAGTATTTT. Protein sequence: CASSLRPFSGRGTDTQYF.

The chain couples TRBV19 to TRBJ2-5, with 8 bases aligning to TRBD1. V was clipped by 1 base and J by 5 bases; unmatched bases: 3. CDR3 size: 14 residues. Germline CDR1 and CDR2: LNHDA and SQIVND (reference sequence). CDR3 DNA: TGTGCCAGTAGTATAGGGACAGGGAAGGAGACCCAGTACTTC. The encoded protein is CASSIGTGKETQYF.

CDR3 sequence reads: CASSYSTLAGVDEQYF. CDR3 nucleotides: TGTGCCAGCAGTTACTCGACACTAGCGGGAGTGGACGAGCAGTACTTC. The chain links TRBV6-5 to TRBJ2-7; 11 bases are shared with TRBD2. Germline-derived CDR1 and CDR2 are MNHEY and SVGAGI. This CDR3 region has 16 residues. J was trimmed by 5 bases and V by 0 bases; bases with no gene match: 6.

This clone has only one observation. The rearrangement joins TRBV5-1 to TRBJ2-7; 12 bases align to TRBD2. The CDR3 runs 17 residues. Losses at the gene ends were 2 bases for V and 2 bases for J; bases not matched to a gene: 8. Germline CDR1 SGHRS, CDR2 YFSETQ. The CDR3 bases are TGCGCCAGCAGCTTACTAGCGGGAGGCCTTCCGACCTACGAGCAGTACTTC. This translates into CASSLLAGGLPTYEQYF.

The chain combines TRBV6-6 with TRBJ2-7; tentatively, D is TRBD2 (5 bases). The V end lost 5 bases, the J end lost 3 bases, and 14 bases lay between the germline ends. Germline CDR1 reads MNHNY; CDR2 reads SVGAGI (reference sequence). The CDR3 runs 14 residues. In nucleotides, the CDR3 is TGTGCCAGCAGTCCCCTGGGAGAGAACTACGAGCAGTACTTC. This codes for CASSPLGENYEQYF.

The chain is built from TRBV19 and TRBJ1-2, with TRBD1 identical over 7 bases. V dropped 0 bases and J dropped 0; count of bases not matched to a gene: 7. Germline assignment: CDR1 LNHDA and CDR2 SQIVND (reference sequence). The CDR3 sequence is 17 residues long. In DNA form, the CDR3 reads TGTGCCAGTAGTATAGATCTGCAGGGGGGAGCTAACTATGGCTACACCTTC. Translating it yields CASSIDLQGGANYGYTF.

The DNA for the CDR3 is TGTGCCAGCAGCTTTCCACACCTACGTGGCTACACCTTC. As protein: CASSFPHLRGYTF. The genes are TRBV7-9 and TRBJ1-2, with D unclear. Germline CDR1 is SEHNR and CDR2 is FQNEAQ (reference sequence). The CDR3 loop spans 13 amino acids. V was clipped by 3 bases and J by 7 bases, with 12 bases between them.

V is TRBV9 and J is TRBJ1-5; perhaps TRBD1 as D (5 bases). CDR1 and CDR2 (germline): SGDLS, YYNGEE. This CDR3 has 15 residues. The V and J ends lost 4 bases and 1 base respectively, with 12 bases between them. The CDR3 DNA sequence: TGTGCCAGCAGCATGGGACCTCTGAGCAATCAGCCCCAGCATTTT. Its protein product is CASSMGPLSNQPQHF.

This chain joins TRBV19 and TRBJ2-1; 7 nucleotides align to TRBD2. Germline V gene data show CDR1 as LNHDA and CDR2 as SQIVND (reference sequence). The CDR3 covers 14 residues. With V trimmed by 3 bases and J by 9 bases, 8 bases remained unmatched. CDR3 in DNA: TGTGCCAGTAGTATTCTGGCGGGAGAGCCTGAGCAGTTCTTC. Translated, it gives CASSILAGEPEQFF.

The gene calls are TRBV7-2 and TRBJ2-3; TRBD1 or TRBD2 may be the D gene (5 bases each). The germline gives CDR1 SGHTA, CDR2 FQGNSA. The CDR3 contains 14 residues. V lost 5 bases to trimming and J lost 9 bases, with 18 bases between them. CDR3 nucleotides: TGTGCCAGCAGCCTAGGGGACCTCCAGGGAACGCAGTATTTT. Protein product: CASSLGDLQGTQYF.

The chain joins TRBV5-4 to TRBJ2-5; the match to TRBD1 covers 8 bases. This CDR3 has 14 residues. After removal of 4 bases from V and 5 bases from J, the junction contained 7 bases not matched to a gene. Germline V gene sequence: CDR1 SGHNT, CDR2 YYREEE (reference sequence). DNA of the CDR3: TGTGCCAGCAGCACTAGGACAGGGAGGGAGACCCAGTACTTC. Protein sequence: CASSTRTGRETQYF.

The chain employs TRBV19 and TRBJ2-5, with D tentatively TRBD1 (5 bases). Trimming took 10 bases from V and 0 from J, leaving 12 bases between them. The CDR3 contains 13 residues. CDR1 is LNHDA, CDR2 SQIVND, per germline (reference sequence). The CDR3 is CATRTGNQETQYF. In DNA, the CDR3 is TGTGCCACTCGAACAGGAAACCAAGAGACCCAGTACTTC.

This chain uses TRBV2 with TRBJ2-4, with 9 bases fitting TRBD1. V shed 4 bases, J shed 5 bases, and the junction held 6 bases outside the gene matches. CDR1 SNHLY and CDR2 FYNNEI come from the germline V gene. The CDR3 extends over 15 amino acids. The CDR3 bases are TGTGCCAGCAGTGTTGGGACAGGGCTTGAAAACATTCAGTACTTC. Its translation: CASSVGTGLENIQYF.

This chain joins TRBV7-2 and TRBJ1-5, with TRBD1 matching 12 bases. This CDR3 is 17 amino acids long. V gave up 3 bases and J gave up 0 bases; unmatched junction bases: 3. CDR1 is SGHTA, CDR2 FQGNSA, per germline. The CDR3 region is CASSFGTGGFSNQPQHF. The CDR3 nucleotides read TGTGCCAGCAGCTTCGGGACAGGGGGCTTTAGCAATCAGCCCCAGCATTTT.

V gene TRBV4-1 combines with J gene TRBJ2-5; TRBD2 aligns across 7 bases. The DNA end lines up better with TRBJ2-7; the J call may be wrong. The CDR3 is made up of 14 amino acids. Germline V CDR1 and CDR2: MGHRA, YSYEKL. CDR3 in amino acids: CASSHGRELYEQYF. DNA for the CDR3: TGCGCCAGCAGCCATGGGCGGGAGCTCTACGAGCAGTACTTC.

The chain joins TRBV4-3 to TRBJ2-3; the match to TRBD2 covers 7 bases. V shed 0 bases, J shed 4 bases, and the junction held 10 bases outside the gene matches. This CDR3 has 17 residues. CDR1 LGHNA and CDR2 YSLEER come from the germline V gene. The CDR3 protein is CASSQDLGEGPPDTQYF. DNA for the CDR3: TGCGCCAGCAGCCAAGATCTGGGGGAGGGCCCCCCAGATACGCAGTATTTT.

This clone was recorded only once. CDR3 DNA: TGTGCCAGCAGCGCCGGGACTCCGGGAGATACGCAGTATTTT. Its translation is CASSAGTPGDTQYF. The genes are TRBV5-4 and TRBJ2-3; a weak D match, TRBD2 (6 bases). This CDR3 region has 14 residues. Per germline, CDR1 SGHNT and CDR2 YYREEE (reference sequence). V lost 4 bases to trimming and J lost 5 bases, with 14 bases between them.

This chain joins TRBV6-1 and TRBJ1-6, with 8 bases matching TRBD1. Looked up from germline, CDR1 is MNHNS and CDR2 is SASEGT. This CDR3 spans 15 amino acids. V shed 1 base, J shed 9 bases, and the junction held 5 bases outside the gene matches. This chain's CDR3 is CASSEGTGMISPLHF. The CDR3 bases are TGTGCCAGCAGTGAAGGGACAGGGATGATTTCACCCCTCCACTTT.

The rearrangement uses TRBV6-5 and TRBJ2-1; D not resolved. From germline, CDR1 is MNHEY and CDR2 SVGAGI. The CDR3 is 13 amino acids. Trimming took off 4 bases at V and 6 bases at J, with 10 bases between the two ends. CDR3 nucleotide sequence: TGTGCCAGCAGTTCCCACCCCCCCAATGAGCAGTTCTTC. The encoded protein is CASSSHPPNEQFF.

This clone has a single count. The V gene is TRBV4-1, the J gene TRBJ2-4; D is undetermined. V was pared by 4 bases and J by 12 bases, with 10 bases between. The CDR3 length is 11 residues. Per the germline V gene, CDR1 is MGHRA and CDR2 is YSYEKL. For the CDR3, the DNA is TGCGCCAGCAGCCCCCCACCTGGTCAGTACTTC. This gives the protein CASSPPPGQYF.

With regard to this clone: Compared with germline, one end of the junction differs, possibly owing to a read error. This chain connects TRBV19 to TRBJ2-3, with D perhaps TRBD2 (6 bases). Germline assignment: CDR1 LNHDA and CDR2 SQIVND (reference sequence). The CDR3 sequence is 14 residues long. The chain's CDR3 is CAGREDPSTDTQYF. Here the CDR3 DNA reads TGTGCCGGTAGGGAGGACCCGAGCACAGATACGCAGTATTTT.

There are a few counts of this clone. The V and J genes are TRBV4-1 and TRBJ1-1; 7 bases agree with TRBD1. CDR3 length: 15 amino acids. Trimming removed 1 base from V and 2 bases from J; junction bases left unmatched: 4. CDR1 and CDR2 from the germline V gene are MGHRA and YSYEKL. The CDR3 region is CASSQVGTVNTEAFF. DNA for the CDR3: TGCGCCAGCAGCCAAGTAGGGACAGTTAACACTGAAGCTTTCTTT.

V and J are TRBV7-6 and TRBJ2-3; 7 bases fit TRBD1. There are 16 residues in the CDR3. Trimming took 5 bases from V and 1 from J; bases not matched to a gene: 9. Germline CDR1 and CDR2: SGHVS and FNYEAQ. In DNA form, the CDR3 reads TGTGCCAGCAGCCTACAGCTGGGACAGCGCACAGATACGCAGTATTTT. Translating gives CASSLQLGQRTDTQYF.

This clone was seen more than once but under ten times. The chain employs TRBV13 and TRBJ2-7; 10 bases match TRBD1. The V gene's germline CDR1 is PRHDT and CDR2 FYEKMQ (reference sequence). Trimming took 6 bases from V and 4 from J; bases not matched to a gene: 15. CDR3 length: 17 amino acids. The CDR3 spells CASRSTLGTGAGYEQYF. CDR3 in DNA: TGTGCCAGCAGATCGACGCTCGGGACAGGGGCGGGGTACGAGCAGTACTTC.

This clone has just one count. V gene TRBV30 combines with J gene TRBJ1-3; no firm D call. Germline loops: CDR1 GTSNPN, CDR2 SVGIG (reference sequence). The CDR3 is 12 residues long. Trimming took off 4 bases at V and 2 bases at J, with 6 bases between the two ends. The CDR3 nucleotides read TGTGCCTGGAAAAAGGCTGGAAACACCATATATTTT. Encoded protein: CAWKKAGNTIYF.

The rearrangement joins TRBV2 to TRBJ2-7, with a tentative D call TRBD2 (5 bases). Deletions cut 6 bases from V and 6 bases from J, with 15 bases between. The CDR3 sequence is 13 residues long. Looked up from germline, CDR1 is SNHLY and CDR2 is FYNNEI. The CDR3 nucleotides are TGTGCCAGCAGCAACGACCGAGGAGGCGAGCAGTACTTC. Residues: CASSNDRGGEQYF. Together with reference TRBV2 and TRBJ2-7, the CDR3 gives the full variable domain: EPEVTQTPSHQVTQMGQEVILRCVPISNHLYFYWYRQILGQKVEFLVSFYNNEISEKSEIFDDQFSVERPDGSNFTLKIRSTKLEDSAMYFCASSNDRGGEQYFGPGTRLTVT.